The sequence of this T cell receptor beta chain was determined in a study of T cells in Graves' hyperthyroidism and ophthalmopathy. Study information: Prior to any treatment, at the point of initial diagnosis, peripheral blood was collected.

Exclusion of patients followed from uncontrolled infection, other autoimmune disease, pregnancy or lactation. For the diagnoses, clinical symptoms, serum thyroxine and TRAb, thyroid ultrasound and orbital computed tomography were used. The CDR3 runs 16 residues. Trimming removed 0 bases from V and 5 bases from J; junction bases left unmatched: 9. Germline lookup yields CDR1 LGHNT and CDR2 FRNRAP. From RNA transcripts, TCR beta CDR3 regions were amplified. When the TCR CDR3 underwent first-round RT-PCR, the HTBI primer set was used. TCRdb re-derived calls from the multiplex PCR reads in MiXCR, one entry per CDR3 protein. The sample lists around 350,000 distinct CDR3 sequences, 17% occurring once. This clonotype was detected a few times.

The sample comprised blood. V is TRBV12-5 and J is TRBJ2-7, with 8 bases identical to TRBD1. The sequence was collected from a woman aged 30 to 39 with Graves' hyperthyroidism that later progressed to Graves' ophthalmopathy. The CDR3 is CASGLVVRQGADEQYF. The CDR3 DNA reads as TGTGCTAGTGGTTTGGTAGTCAGGCAGGGGGCCGACGAGCAGTACTTC. Using reference TRBV12-5 and TRBJ2-7 for the parts outside the CDR3, the full variable domain is DARVTQTPRHKVTEMGQEVTMRCQPILGHNTVFWYRQTMMQGLELLAYFRNRAPLDDSGMPKDRFSAEMPDATLATLKIQPSEPRDSAVYFCASGLVVRQGADEQYFGPGTRLTVT.